The 10 T cell receptor beta chains below all came from one sample that was sequenced in a study of blood T cell repertoires in COVID-19. Only in-frame clones appear in the TCRdb table, and some are missing; sequencing was by immunoSEQ multiplex PCR. This sample yields under 200,000 clones, of which around nine tenths are seen a single time; 1.5% to 2% belongs to the top ten. Sequencing input: peripheral blood. All receptors come from a man between 18 and 35 years old with active or convalescent COVID-19.

The table lists this clone with a few counts. The CDR3 DNA is TGTGCCAGCAGCTACCTAGCGGGAGGGCCAGATACGCAGTATTTT. It yields the protein CASSYLAGGPDTQYF. The rearrangement links TRBV7-2 to TRBJ2-3; 12 bases are a match to TRBD2. Germline V gives CDR1 SGHTA, CDR2 FQGNSA. Unmatched junction bases numbered 3, after V lost 4 bases and J lost 4 bases. The CDR3 covers 15 residues. The entire variable domain, with the rest obtained from reference TRBV7-2 and TRBJ2-3, is as follows: GAGVSQSPSNKVTEKGKDVELRCDPISGHTALYWYRQSLGQGLEFLIYFQGNSAPDKSGLPSDRFSAERTGGSVSTLTIQRTQQEDSAVYLCASSYLAGGPDTQYFGPGTRLTVL.

The table lists this clone with a few counts. This sequence joins TRBV13 and TRBJ2-1; the match to TRBD2 covers 7 bases. Per germline, CDR1 PRHDT and CDR2 FYEKMQ (reference sequence). V shed 5 bases and J 8 bases; nucleotides not matched to a gene: 9. The CDR3 extends over 14 amino acids. CDR3 bases: TGTGCCAGCAGCATCCGGGACTATGGCGATGAGCAGTTCTTC. Residues: CASSIRDYGDEQFF.

The V call is TRBV5-6, the J call TRBJ2-3; D remains ambiguous. V was clipped by 4 bases and J by 3 bases, with 3 bases between them. The length of the CDR3 is 11 residues. The germline gives CDR1 SGHDT, CDR2 YYEEEE. This CDR3 is CASSPTDTQYF. The CDR3, as DNA: TGTGCCAGCAGCCCGACAGATACGCAGTATTTT. Combining the CDR3 with reference TRBV5-6 and TRBJ2-3 gives the whole variable domain DAGVTQSPTHLIKTRGQQVTLRCSPKSGHDTVSWYQQALGQGPQFIFQYYEEEERQRGNFPDRFSGHQFPNYSSELNVNALLLGDSALYLCASSPTDTQYFGPGTRLTVL.

CDR3 DNA sequence: TGTGCCAGCAGCTTGGGACTAGCGGGAGGAAACAGGTACGAGCAGTACTTC. As protein: CASSLGLAGGNRYEQYF. The rearrangement joins TRBV5-4 to TRBJ2-7; 13 nucleotides match TRBD2. J was trimmed by 4 bases and V by 0 bases; bases with no gene match: 7. Germline loops: CDR1 SGHNT, CDR2 YYREEE (reference sequence). The CDR3 covers 17 residues.

This clone showed up just a few times. CDR3 sequence (DNA): TGTGCCTGGAGGCTCGCGGGGCTCTATGGCTACACCTTC. Protein product: CAWRLAGLYGYTF. The chain has TRBV30 and TRBJ1-2, with D possibly matching TRBD1 (5 bases). Germline CDR1 is GTSNPN and CDR2 is SVGIG (reference sequence). The V and J ends lost 3 bases and 4 bases respectively, with 12 bases between them. The CDR3 runs 13 residues.

This clone came up once. The identical CDR3 is also encoded by other nucleotide sequences in the sample. This rearrangement joins TRBV5-1 to TRBJ2-3; 9 bases line up with TRBD2. In germline, CDR1 is SGHRS, CDR2 YFSETQ. This CDR3 has 15 amino acids. The V segment lost 1 base and the J segment 4 bases; nucleotides outside the gene matches: 4. CDR3 residues: CASSLRGGAADTQYF. The CDR3 DNA sequence: TGCGCCAGCAGCTTGCGCGGGGGGGCTGCAGATACGCAGTATTTT.

V usage is TRBV9 and J usage is TRBJ1-6; TRBD1 matches at 8 bases. The V and J ends lost 4 bases and 5 bases, in that order; junction bases with no gene match: 8. Germline V gene lookup returns CDR1 SGDLS and CDR2 YYNGEE. This CDR3 is 16 amino acids long. The CDR3 loop is CASSPRTGPNNSPLHF. CDR3 sequence (DNA): TGTGCCAGCAGCCCTAGGACAGGGCCGAATAATTCACCCCTCCACTTT.

The J gene is TRBJ2-7, the V gene TRBV30; weak D call: TRBD2 (7 bases). The V gene lost 6 bases and the J gene lost 0 bases, with 15 bases spanning the gap. This CDR3 is 14 amino acids long. Germline V gene data show CDR1 as GTSNPN and CDR2 as SVGIG (reference sequence). CDR3 region: CACNRGGSSYEQYF. The CDR3 nucleotides read TGTGCCTGCAATAGGGGGGGGAGCTCCTACGAGCAGTACTTC.

V is TRBV4-3 and J is TRBJ1-6; TRBD1 agrees at 7 bases. Germline CDR1 is LGHNA and CDR2 is YSLEER. J was trimmed by 7 bases and V by 5 bases; bases with no gene match: 2. CDR3 length equals 13 residues. CDR3 DNA: TGCGCCAGCAGCGACAGGGAAAATTCACCCCTCCACTTT. This sequence encodes CASSDRENSPLHF.

The J gene is TRBJ1-6, the V gene TRBV30, with no clear D. Trimming removed 2 bases at V and 6 bases at J, with 14 bases between. The length of the CDR3 is 15 residues. Germline values: CDR1 GTSNPN, CDR2 SVGIG (reference sequence). CDR3 bases: TGTGCCTGGAGTCCTTCCGGGAATATTAATTCACCCCTCCACTTT. This codes for CAWSPSGNINSPLHF.